This T cell receptor beta chain came from a study of blood T cell repertoires in COVID-19. Study-level information: Acute-phase and convalescent COVID-19 samples originated in the United States, Italy and Spain. Sample material is recorded as cDNA or gDNA derived from T cells, B-cell-depleted T cells, or PBMCs.

Under the authors' procedure: Reference gene primer amplification yielded estimated nucleated cell counts. The method was immunoSEQ multiplex PCR; TCRdb's version includes in-frame clones alone and lacks a portion of them. The DNA was the basis for D and trimming; V, J and clone size are from that table. The repertoire holds about 260,000 clones, with roughly nine tenths as singletons. This clonotype originated in a woman aged 45-60 years who had recovered from COVID-19. Sequenced input: peripheral blood.

The CDR3 region has the DNA TGTGCCAGCAGTGAAGATTGGGCAAACGTTGCAACTAATGAAAAACTGTTTTTT. It codes for CASSEDWANVATNEKLFF. The V call is TRBV2, the J call TRBJ1-4; D gene unclear. Trimming cost V 1 base and J 0 bases, with 15 bases left between them. Germline CDR1 is SNHLY and CDR2 is FYNNEI. The CDR3 is 18 residues long. The full variable domain, rest sourced from reference TRBV2 and TRBJ1-4, is EPEVTQTPSHQVTQMGQEVILRCVPISNHLYFYWYRQILGQKVEFLVSFYNNEISEKSEIFDDQFSVERPDGSNFTLKIRSTKLEDSAMYFCASSEDWANVATNEKLFFGSGTQLSVL.